This T cell receptor (beta chain) was observed in a study of shared clonotypes between healthy human individuals. Points from the study as a whole: A handful of donors showed sharing of 4.5% to 6% of naive CD4 clonotypes.

Terminally differentiated effector memory CD45RA+ cells were excluded by CCR7 positive selection of CD45RO-negative cells. The V and J ends lost 4 bases and 5 bases, in that order; junction bases with no gene match: 8. CDR1 is SGHVS and CDR2 is FQNEAQ in the germline V gene. This CDR3 contains 15 residues. Notes on this clone: Its antigen remains unidentified.

Every subset's genomic DNA went evenly onto several immunoSEQ plates. The assay was immunoSEQ multiplex PCR, and TCRdb's table has in-frame clones only and misses some. The sample has about 580,000 clones, nearly 98% seen once. Sequencing used naive CD8+ T cells sorted from blood. The source of this sequence is a man aged 30 to 39 in good health. The rearrangement uses TRBV7-8 and TRBJ1-2; 9 bases line up with TRBD1. The CDR3 reads CASSSARTGEYGYTF. The CDR3 coding sequence is TGTGCCAGCAGCTCCGCAAGGACAGGGGAGTATGGCTACACCTTC.